The rows below give T cell receptor beta chains drawn from one sample of a study of T cells expressing NK-cell markers. One entry per CDR3 protein, without DNA, is what TCRdb gives after re-calling the 5' RACE reads. The table lists over 150,000 distinct CDR3 sequences. Sequencing used blood T cells: a sorted CD56 or NKG2C T cell subset, CD4+ or CD8+ T cells, or bulk PBMC T cells (not recorded which). Receptors originate from a man aged 18-70 years in good health. Both conserved end residues are part of each CDR3.

CDR3: CASGQGIYQPQHF; J: TRBJ1-5; V: TRBV12-3/TRBV12-4
CDR3: CSARVPGGDTEAFF; J: TRBJ1-1; V: TRBV20-1
CDR3: CASSLVGVGGYTF; J: TRBJ1-2; V: TRBV14
CDR3: CASSILAGGTYNEQFF; J: TRBJ2-1; V: TRBV5-6
CDR3: CASSPTGGNSPLHF; J: TRBJ1-6; V: TRBV7-2
CDR3: CASSPDRGDTQYF; J: TRBJ2-3; V: TRBV5-1
CDR3: CAISERAQLEAFF; J: TRBJ1-1; V: TRBV10-3
CDR3: CASYPESNQPQHF; J: TRBJ1-5; V: TRBV28
CDR3: CSARGQGVEVVYGYTF; J: TRBJ1-2; V: TRBV20-1
CDR3: CASSLARGLNEQYF; J: TRBJ2-7; V: TRBV11-2
CDR3: CASPDGFTDTQYF; J: TRBJ2-3; V: TRBV6-6
CDR3: CASSPRQSHYGYTF; J: TRBJ1-2; V: TRBV6-1
CDR3: CASSPSGGPAYEQYF; J: TRBJ2-7; V: TRBV3-1
CDR3: CASSFPTGGEQYF; J: TRBJ2-7; V: TRBV27
CDR3: CASSHHGTSYDSDEQYF; J: TRBJ2-7; V: TRBV4-2
CDR3: CASSFLQGGAEAFF; J: TRBJ1-1; V: TRBV6-5
CDR3: CASSVGGSSYEQYF; J: TRBJ2-7; V: TRBV9
CDR3: CASSPGTENEKLFF; J: TRBJ1-4; V: TRBV12-3/TRBV12-4
CDR3: CASSYLSYRGVEAFF; J: TRBJ1-1; V: TRBV6-5
CDR3: CSADSPTRYSNQPQHF; J: TRBJ1-5; V: TRBV29-1
CDR3: CASNPGGGIGETQYF; J: TRBJ2-5; V: TRBV9
CDR3: CSARDPGAPYNEQFF; J: TRBJ2-1; V: TRBV20-1